The rows below give T cell receptor beta chains drawn from one sample of a study of human thymus T cells. Using immunoSEQ multiplex PCR, the repertoire was profiled, and TCRdb retains in-frame clones only, with some absent. This sample has some 40,000 clones, with about 94% found just once. The sequencing input was blood. Receptors originate from a boy younger than two with a congenital heart defect but otherwise immunologically healthy. The CDR3 runs from the conserved cysteine through the conserved F or W. The order of the fields is clone size, J gene, V gene, D gene, CDR3 DNA, CDR3 protein. The D gene is left open where the match is weak. Some rows mark clone size as missing; the rest say once, few, many or name a class of expanded clone.

>once|TRBJ2-4|TRBV30|.
TGTGCCTGGAGTGGACAGGTTAGAGACATTCAGTACTTC
CAWSGQVRDIQYF
>once|TRBJ1-2|TRBV19|.
TGTGCCAGTATAAGGACAGCCGCTAACTATGGCTACACCTTC
CASIRTAANYGYTF
>.|TRBJ2-1|TRBV10-3|TRBD2
TGTGCCATCAGGGCCTCGGGACTAGCCTACCTCAATGAGCAGTTCTTC
CAIRASGLAYLNEQFF
>.|TRBJ2-1|TRBV29-1|TRBD2
TGCAGCGTTAGAAGCGGGGGGGGATCCTACAATGAGCAGTTCTTC
CSVRSGGGSYNEQFF
>.|TRBJ2-3|TRBV4-3|TRBD2
TGCGCCAGCAGCCAGGGACTAGCGGGCACAGATACGCAGTATTTT
CASSQGLAGTDTQYF
>.|TRBJ1-2|TRBV7-6|TRBD1
TGTGCCAGCAGCTTACTTGACAGGGGGAACTATGGCTACACCTTC
CASSLLDRGNYGYTF
>.|TRBJ2-1|TRBV18|.
TGTGCCAGCTCACCCTGGACGCTGAGCTCCTACAATGAGCAGTTCTTC
CASSPWTLSSYNEQFF
>.|TRBJ2-3|TRBV9|.
TGTGCCAGCAGCGTCCCGCATCAGGGTTTAGCGGAAGATACGCAGTATTTT
CASSVPHQGLAEDTQYF
>.|TRBJ1-1|TRBV10-3|TRBD1
TGTGCCATCAGCTTGGGGACAGGGGGCACTGAAGCTTTCTTT
CAISLGTGGTEAFF
>once|TRBJ2-2|TRBV13|TRBD1
TGTGCCAGCAGCGCAACTAGGACAGGGGACACCGGGGAGCTGTTTTTT
CASSATRTGDTGELFF
>.|TRBJ2-3|TRBV5-3|.
TGTGCCAGAAGCTTGGAGGGGTTTAGCACAGATACGCAGTATTTT
CARSLEGFSTDTQYF
>.|TRBJ1-6|TRBV19|.
TGTGCCAGTAGTATAGACAGGGGTTCACCCCTCCACTTT
CASSIDRGSPLHF
>.|TRBJ2-7|TRBV6-5|.
TGTGCCAGCAGTTACTCCCAGGGGAGGTACGAGCAGTACTTC
CASSYSQGRYEQYF
>.|TRBJ1-5|TRBV7-2|.
TGTGCCAGCAGTCCCGATAGCAATCAGCCCCAGCATTTT
CASSPDSNQPQHF
>.|TRBJ1-3|TRBV6-1|.
TGTGCCAGCAGTGAAAAGTACAGTGGAAACACCATATATTTT
CASSEKYSGNTIYF
>.|TRBJ2-3|TRBV5-1|TRBD1
TGCGCCAGCAGCTTTGGGACAGTCACAGATACGCAGTATTTT
CASSFGTVTDTQYF
>.|TRBJ2-6|TRBV9|TRBD2
TGTGCCAGCAGCCCCCGACTAGCGGGGAGCTCTGGGGCCAACGTCCTGACTTTC
CASSPRLAGSSGANVLTF
>.|TRBJ2-7|TRBV4-2|.
TGTGCCAGCAGCCAAGAATTGTCCGGCGCAGGGTTCGACGAGCAGTACTTC
CASSQELSGAGFDEQYF
>.|TRBJ1-3|TRBV9|.
TGTGCCAGCAGCCCCTTTGGGAGCTCTGGAAACACCATATATTTT
CASSPFGSSGNTIYF
>.|TRBJ2-7|TRBV6-4|.
TGTGCCAGCAGTGACCCTACGCCGAACGAGCAGTACTTC
CASSDPTPNEQYF
>.|TRBJ1-4|TRBV4-1|TRBD1
TGCGCCAGCAGCCCTGGACAGGCTGGGAAACTGTTTTTT
CASSPGQAGKLFF
>few|TRBJ2-7|TRBV4-1|TRBD1
TGCGCCAGCAGCCAAGGGACAGGGGGCTCCTACGAGCAGTACTTC
CASSQGTGGSYEQYF
>.|TRBJ2-1|TRBV7-2|.
TGTGCCAGCAGCTTATCGGTGGTCGTCTACAATGAGCAGTTCTTC
CASSLSVVVYNEQFF
>.|TRBJ2-2|TRBV5-1|.
TGCGCCAGCAGCTTGGCCGGGGAGCTGTTTTTT
CASSLAGELFF
>.|TRBJ2-7|TRBV7-6|.
TGTGCCAGCAGCTCGGGACTCAGGTCCTACGAGCAGTACTTC
CASSSGLRSYEQYF
>.|TRBJ1-2|TRBV30|TRBD1
TGTGCCTGGACCGTCCCGGGACAGGGACTCTCTGGCTACACCTTC
CAWTVPGQGLSGYTF